The text below deals with one TCR beta chain. Germline V gene lookup returns CDR1 SGHTA and CDR2 FQGNSA. The ends lost 3 bases at V and 2 bases at J; junction bases unmatched: 2. The CDR3 spans 15 residues. Sample time point: pretreatment peripheral blood. Measured with immunoSEQ multiplex PCR; TCRdb has only the in-frame clones, and not every one. The top ten clones hold over 8.5% of a sample with 60,000 to 75,000 clones, roughly 84% of them seen once. This sample was taken from a study of PD-L1 blockade in urothelial cancer. Study context: Patients arrived having already received 0 to 3 prior chemotherapy regimens. Analysis of the blood was performed 3 weeks (second dose) and 6 weeks after treatment start.

This chain links TRBV7-2 with TRBJ1-3; 9 nucleotides agree with TRBD1. This receptor was identified in a woman in her seventies with urothelial cancer. Specimen: PBMCs, collected around atezolizumab (anti-PD-L1) treatment. CDR3 sequence reads: CASSLGQGAGNTIYF. CDR3 DNA sequence: TGTGCCAGCAGCTTGGGACAGGGTGCTGGAAACACCATATATTTT.